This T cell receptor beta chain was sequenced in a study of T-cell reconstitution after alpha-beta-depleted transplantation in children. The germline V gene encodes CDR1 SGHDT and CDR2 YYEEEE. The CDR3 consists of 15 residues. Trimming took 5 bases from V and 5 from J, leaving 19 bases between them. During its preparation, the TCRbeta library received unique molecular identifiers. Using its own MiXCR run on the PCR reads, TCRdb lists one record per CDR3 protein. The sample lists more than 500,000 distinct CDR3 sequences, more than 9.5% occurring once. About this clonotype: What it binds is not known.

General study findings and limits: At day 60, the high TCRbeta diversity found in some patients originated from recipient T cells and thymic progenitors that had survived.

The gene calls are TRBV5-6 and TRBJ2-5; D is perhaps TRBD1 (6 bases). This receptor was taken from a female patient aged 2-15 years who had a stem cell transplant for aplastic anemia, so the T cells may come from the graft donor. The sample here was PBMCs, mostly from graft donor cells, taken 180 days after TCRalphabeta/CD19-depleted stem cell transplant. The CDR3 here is CASRPQGRGAETQYF. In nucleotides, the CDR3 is TGTGCCAGCAGACCCCAAGGCAGGGGCGCGGAGACCCAGTACTTC.